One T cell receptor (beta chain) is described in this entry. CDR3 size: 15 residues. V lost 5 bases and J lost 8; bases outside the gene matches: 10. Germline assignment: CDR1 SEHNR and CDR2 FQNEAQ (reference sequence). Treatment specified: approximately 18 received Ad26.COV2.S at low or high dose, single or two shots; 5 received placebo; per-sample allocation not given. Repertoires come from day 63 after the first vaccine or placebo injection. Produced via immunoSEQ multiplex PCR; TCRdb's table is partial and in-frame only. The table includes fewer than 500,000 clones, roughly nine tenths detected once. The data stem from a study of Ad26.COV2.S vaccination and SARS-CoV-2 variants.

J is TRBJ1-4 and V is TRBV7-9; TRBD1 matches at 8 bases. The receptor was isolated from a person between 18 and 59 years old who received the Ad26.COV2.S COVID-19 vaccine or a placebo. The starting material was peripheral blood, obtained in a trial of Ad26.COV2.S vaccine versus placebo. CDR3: CASSPGQGFREKLFF. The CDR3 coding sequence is TGTGCCAGCAGCCCCGGACAGGGTTTCAGGGAAAAACTGTTTTTT.